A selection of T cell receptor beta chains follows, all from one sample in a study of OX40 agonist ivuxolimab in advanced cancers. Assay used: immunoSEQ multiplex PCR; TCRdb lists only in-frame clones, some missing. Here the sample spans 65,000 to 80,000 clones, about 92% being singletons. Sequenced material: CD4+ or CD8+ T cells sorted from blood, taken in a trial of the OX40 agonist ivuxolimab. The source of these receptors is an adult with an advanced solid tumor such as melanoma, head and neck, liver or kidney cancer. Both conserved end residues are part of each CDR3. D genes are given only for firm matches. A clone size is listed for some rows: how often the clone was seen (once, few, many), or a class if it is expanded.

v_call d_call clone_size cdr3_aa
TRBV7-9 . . CASSSGAGYTEAFF
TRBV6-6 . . CASSPHGDDNKQFF
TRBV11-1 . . CASSPDQGRTEAFF
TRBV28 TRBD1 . CASRPRTGGRSFNQPQHF
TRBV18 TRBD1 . CASSPRTGYTMTEQFF
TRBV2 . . CASPRGSSEQYF
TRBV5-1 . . CASSLEWGAQYEQYF
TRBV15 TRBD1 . CATRKDRRETQYF
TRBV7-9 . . CASSPGVGRDNEQFF
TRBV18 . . CASSPPSGVPDTQYF
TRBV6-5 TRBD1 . CASSNNRGGGEKLFF
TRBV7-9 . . CASSPRLGSNEQFF
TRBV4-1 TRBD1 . CASSRTGGRNEQFF
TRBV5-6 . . CASRPRAGIGNEQFF
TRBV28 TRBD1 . CASSFGQGNTIYF
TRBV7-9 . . CASSLTGATNEKLFF
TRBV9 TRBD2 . CASSETLQREGRGNEQFF
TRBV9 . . CASTRGLGTDTQYF
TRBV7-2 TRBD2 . CASSGSSGLAYEQYF
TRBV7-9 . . CASSLATGTINEKLFF
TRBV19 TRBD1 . CASSPGQPLTYTF
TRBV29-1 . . CSVEGQPSYNEQFF
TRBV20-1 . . CSASYLETQYF
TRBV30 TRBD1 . CAWGDRLNQGANVLTF
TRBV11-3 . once CASSQGRNTEAFF
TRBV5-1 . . CASSVEQGWETQYF
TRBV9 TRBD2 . CASSSGTSANTGELFF
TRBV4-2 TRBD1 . CASSQDSDRVRAGTDTQYF
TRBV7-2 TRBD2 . CASSPSFGRAGYEQYF
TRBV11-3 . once CASSPTSVRGNEQFF
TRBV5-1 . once CASSLVSGVSYEQYF
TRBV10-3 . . CAISESRGPLFSF
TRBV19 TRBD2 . CASSPRRGSTDTQYF
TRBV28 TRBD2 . CASSSQVTAGGGETQYF
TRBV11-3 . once CASSREGVDTDTQYF
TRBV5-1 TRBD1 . CASTRDSPMNTEAFF
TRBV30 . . CAWSRGEGGYTF
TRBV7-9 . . CASRPRLGQGITDTQYF
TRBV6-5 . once CASSKQGSYEQYF
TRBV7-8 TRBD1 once CASSLAGQGNTEAFF
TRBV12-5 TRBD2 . CASGWASSGRGETQYF
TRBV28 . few CASSLLSRYLRRETQYF
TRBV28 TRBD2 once CASSPHGTNGGGELFF
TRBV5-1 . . CASSSIPGAQETQYF
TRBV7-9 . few CASSLDRNTEAFF
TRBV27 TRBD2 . CASSLGREGQETQYF
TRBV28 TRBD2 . CASRSAGDAYEQYF
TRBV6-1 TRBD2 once CASSLAGEDYNEQFF
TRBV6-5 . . CASTPLRGETQYF
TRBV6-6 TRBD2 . CASSLTSPHVETQYF
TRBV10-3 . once CAISDPQLSQYF